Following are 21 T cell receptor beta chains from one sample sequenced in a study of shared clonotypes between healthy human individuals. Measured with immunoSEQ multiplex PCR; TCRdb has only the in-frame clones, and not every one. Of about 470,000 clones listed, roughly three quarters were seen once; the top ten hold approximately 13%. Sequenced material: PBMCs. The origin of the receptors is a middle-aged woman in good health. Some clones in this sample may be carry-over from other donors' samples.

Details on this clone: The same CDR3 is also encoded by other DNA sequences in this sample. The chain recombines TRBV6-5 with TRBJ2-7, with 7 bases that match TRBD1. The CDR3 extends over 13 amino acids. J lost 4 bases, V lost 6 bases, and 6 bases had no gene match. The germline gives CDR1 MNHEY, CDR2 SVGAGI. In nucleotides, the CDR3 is TGTGCCAGCAGGCGACAGGGATCGTACGAGCAGTACTTC. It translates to CASRRQGSYEQYF.

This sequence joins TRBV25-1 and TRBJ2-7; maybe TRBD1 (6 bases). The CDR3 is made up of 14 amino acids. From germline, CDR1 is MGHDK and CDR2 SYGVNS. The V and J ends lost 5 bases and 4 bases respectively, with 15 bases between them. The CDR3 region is CASSSSGQLYEQYF. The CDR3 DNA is TGTGCCAGCAGTTCCTCGGGACAACTATACGAGCAGTACTTC.

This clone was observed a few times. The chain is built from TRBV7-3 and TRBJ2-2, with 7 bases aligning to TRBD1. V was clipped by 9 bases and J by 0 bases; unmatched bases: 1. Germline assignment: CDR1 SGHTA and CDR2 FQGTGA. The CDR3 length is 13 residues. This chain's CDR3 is CASQGANTGELFF. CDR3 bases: TGTGCCAGTCAGGGGGCGAACACCGGGGAGCTGTTTTTT.

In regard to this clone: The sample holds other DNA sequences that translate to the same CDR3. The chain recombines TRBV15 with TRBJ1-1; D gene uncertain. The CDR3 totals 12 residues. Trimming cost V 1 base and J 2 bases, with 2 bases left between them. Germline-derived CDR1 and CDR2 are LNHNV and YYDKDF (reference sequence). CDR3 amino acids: CATSRGNTEAFF. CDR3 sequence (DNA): TGTGCCACCAGCAGAGGAAACACTGAAGCTTTCTTT.

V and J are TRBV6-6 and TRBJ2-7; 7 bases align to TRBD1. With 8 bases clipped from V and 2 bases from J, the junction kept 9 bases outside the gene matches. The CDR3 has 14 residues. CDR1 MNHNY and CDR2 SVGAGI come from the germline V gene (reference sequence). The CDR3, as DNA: TGTGCCAGCCTACCGAGGACAGGAGCCTACGAGCAGTACTTC. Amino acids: CASLPRTGAYEQYF.

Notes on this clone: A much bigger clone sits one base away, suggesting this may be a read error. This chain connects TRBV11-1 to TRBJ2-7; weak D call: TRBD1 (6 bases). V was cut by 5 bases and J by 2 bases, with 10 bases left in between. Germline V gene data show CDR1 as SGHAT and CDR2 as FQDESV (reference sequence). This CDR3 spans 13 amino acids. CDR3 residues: CASSPGQTYEQYF. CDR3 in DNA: TGTGCCAGCAGCCCCGGACAGACCTACGAGCAGTACTTC.

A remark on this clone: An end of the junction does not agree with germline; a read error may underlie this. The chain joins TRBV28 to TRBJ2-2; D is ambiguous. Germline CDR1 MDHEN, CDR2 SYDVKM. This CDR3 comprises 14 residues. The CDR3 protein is CASSLPANAGELFF. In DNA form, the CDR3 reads TGTGCCAGCAGTCTACCCGCGAACGCCGGGGAGCTGTTTTTT.

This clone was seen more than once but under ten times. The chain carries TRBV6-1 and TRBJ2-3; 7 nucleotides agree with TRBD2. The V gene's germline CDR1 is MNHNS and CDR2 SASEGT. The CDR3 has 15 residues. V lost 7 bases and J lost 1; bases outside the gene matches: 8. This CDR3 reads CASKRGGRGTDTQYF. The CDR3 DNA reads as TGTGCCAGCAAACGGGGCGGGAGAGGCACAGATACGCAGTATTTT.

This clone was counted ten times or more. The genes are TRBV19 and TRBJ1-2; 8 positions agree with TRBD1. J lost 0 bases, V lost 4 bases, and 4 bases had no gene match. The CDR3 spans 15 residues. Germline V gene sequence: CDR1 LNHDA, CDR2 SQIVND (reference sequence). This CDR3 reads CASSRGQATNYGYTF. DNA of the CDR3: TGTGCCAGTAGTAGGGGACAGGCAACTAACTATGGCTACACCTTC.

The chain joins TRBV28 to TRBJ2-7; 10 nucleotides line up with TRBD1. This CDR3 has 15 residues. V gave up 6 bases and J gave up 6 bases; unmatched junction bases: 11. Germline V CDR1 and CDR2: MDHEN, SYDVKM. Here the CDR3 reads CASSLGGTGALEQYF. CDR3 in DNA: TGTGCCAGCAGCCTGGGAGGGACAGGGGCCCTCGAGCAGTACTTC.

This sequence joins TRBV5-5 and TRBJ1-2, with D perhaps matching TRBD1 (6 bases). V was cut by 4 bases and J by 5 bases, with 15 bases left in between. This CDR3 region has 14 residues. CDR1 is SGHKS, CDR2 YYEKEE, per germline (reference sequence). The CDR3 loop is CASSLDRFDYGYTF. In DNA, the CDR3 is TGTGCCAGCAGCCTGGACAGATTCGATTATGGCTACACCTTC.

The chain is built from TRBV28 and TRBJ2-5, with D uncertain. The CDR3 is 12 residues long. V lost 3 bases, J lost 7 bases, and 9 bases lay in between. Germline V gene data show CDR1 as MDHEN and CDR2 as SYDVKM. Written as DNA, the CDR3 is TGTGCCAGCAGTTTTGGCTTGGGGACCCAGTACTTC. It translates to CASSFGLGTQYF.

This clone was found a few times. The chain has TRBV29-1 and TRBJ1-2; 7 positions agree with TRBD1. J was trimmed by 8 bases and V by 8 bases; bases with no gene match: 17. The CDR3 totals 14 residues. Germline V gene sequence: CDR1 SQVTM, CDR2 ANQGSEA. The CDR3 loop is CSIPTAGTASGYTF. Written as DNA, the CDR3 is TGCAGCATCCCAACTGCCGGGACAGCGTCGGGCTACACCTTC. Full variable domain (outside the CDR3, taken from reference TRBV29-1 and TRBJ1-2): SAVISQKPSRDICQRGTSLTIQCQVDSQVTMMFWYRQQPGQSLTLIATANQGSEATYESGFVIDKFPISRPNLTFSTLTVSNMSPEDSSIYLCSIPTAGTASGYTFGSGTRLTVV.

CDR3 residues: CSAANQRRGTDTQYF. The CDR3 DNA reads as TGCAGCGCCGCCAACCAGAGGAGGGGCACAGATACGCAGTATTTT. V usage is TRBV29-1 and J usage is TRBJ2-3, with D possibly TRBD2 on 6 matching bases. The V and J ends lost 7 bases and 1 base respectively, with 18 bases between them. The CDR3 has 15 residues. The germline V gene has CDR1 SQVTM and CDR2 ANQGSEA.

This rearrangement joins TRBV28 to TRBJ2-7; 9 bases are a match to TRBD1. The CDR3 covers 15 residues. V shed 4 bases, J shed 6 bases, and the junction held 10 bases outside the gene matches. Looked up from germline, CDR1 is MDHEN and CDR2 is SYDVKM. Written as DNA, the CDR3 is TGTGCCAGCAGTTCCGGGACAGGGTCGTTGGGCGAGCAGTACTTC. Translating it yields CASSSGTGSLGEQYF.

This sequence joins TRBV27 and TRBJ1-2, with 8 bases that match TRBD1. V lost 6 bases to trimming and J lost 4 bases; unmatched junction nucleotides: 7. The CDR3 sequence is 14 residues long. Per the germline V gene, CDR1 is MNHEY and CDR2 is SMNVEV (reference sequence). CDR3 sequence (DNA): TGTGCCAGCAGACCAGGGGGCGCGATCTATGGCTACACCTTC. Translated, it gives CASRPGGAIYGYTF.

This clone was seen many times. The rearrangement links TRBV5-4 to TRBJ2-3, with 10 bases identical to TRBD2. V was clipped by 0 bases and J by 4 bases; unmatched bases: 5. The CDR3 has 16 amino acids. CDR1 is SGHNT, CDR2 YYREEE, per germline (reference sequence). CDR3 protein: CASSLVAGGGSDTQYF. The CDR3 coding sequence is TGTGCCAGCAGCTTGGTAGCGGGGGGAGGGTCAGATACGCAGTATTTT.

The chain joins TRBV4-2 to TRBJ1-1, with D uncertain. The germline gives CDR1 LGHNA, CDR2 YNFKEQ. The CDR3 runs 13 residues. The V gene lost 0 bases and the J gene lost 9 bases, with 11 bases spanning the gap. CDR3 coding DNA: TGTGCCAGCAGCCAAGATCATCTTGGACAAGCTTTCTTT. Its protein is CASSQDHLGQAFF.

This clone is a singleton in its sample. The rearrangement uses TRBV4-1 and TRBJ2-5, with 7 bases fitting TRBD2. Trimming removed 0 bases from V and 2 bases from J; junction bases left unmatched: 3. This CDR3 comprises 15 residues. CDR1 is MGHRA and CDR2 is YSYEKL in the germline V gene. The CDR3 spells CASSQESSGQETQYF. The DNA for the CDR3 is TGCGCCAGCAGCCAAGAAAGTAGCGGGCAAGAGACCCAGTACTTC.

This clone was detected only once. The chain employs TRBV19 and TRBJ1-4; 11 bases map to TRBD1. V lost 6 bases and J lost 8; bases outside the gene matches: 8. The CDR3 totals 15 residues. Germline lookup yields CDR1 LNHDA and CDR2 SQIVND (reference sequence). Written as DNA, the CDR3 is TGTGCCAGTAGATCGGACAGGGGGCGCAGGGAAAAACTGTTTTTT. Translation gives CASRSDRGRREKLFF. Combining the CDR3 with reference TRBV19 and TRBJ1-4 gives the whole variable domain DGGITQSPKYLFRKEGQNVTLSCEQNLNHDAMYWYRQDPGQGLRLIYYSQIVNDFQKGDIAEGYSVSREKKESFPLTVTSAQKNPTAFYLCASRSDRGRREKLFFGSGTQLSVL.

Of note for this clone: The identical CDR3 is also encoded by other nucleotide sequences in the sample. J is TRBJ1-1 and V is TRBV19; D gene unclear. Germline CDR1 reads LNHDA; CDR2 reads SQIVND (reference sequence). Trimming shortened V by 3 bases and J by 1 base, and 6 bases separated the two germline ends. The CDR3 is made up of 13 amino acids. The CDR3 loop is CASSIRENTEAFF. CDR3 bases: TGTGCCAGTAGTATTCGGGAGAACACTGAAGCTTTCTTT. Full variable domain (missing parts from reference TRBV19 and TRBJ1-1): DGGITQSPKYLFRKEGQNVTLSCEQNLNHDAMYWYRQDPGQGLRLIYYSQIVNDFQKGDIAEGYSVSREKKESFPLTVTSAQKNPTAFYLCASSIRENTEAFFGQGTRLTVV.